This TCR beta chain was sequenced for a study of CD8+ T cells in alopecia areata. The CDR3 has 13 amino acids. CDR1 is NSHNY, CDR2 SYGAGN, per germline. Trimming left V 4 bases short and J 5 bases short, with 7 bases between. This clone appeared a few times. Any gene name here is a mouse gene name. Coverage ceases 3 residues before the CDR3 finishes, and the germline J gene fills in the end. Markers including CD4, CD8alpha, NKG2D and NKG2ACE guided sorting of pooled cutaneous lymph node cells. Sequencing relied on a cDNA template that was reverse transcribed from extracted RNA. Measured with immunoSEQ multiplex PCR; TCRdb has only the in-frame clones, and not every one. This repertoire holds 250,000 or so clones, and none appear only once.

V is TRBV13-1 and J is TRBJ1-6, with a weak D call TRBD1 (5 bases). TRBJ1-6 is sorted into the ORF group, with uncertain function. The source is a C3H/HeJ mouse with alopecia areata. Strain MHC haplotype: H2-k. Sample: CD4+ T cells sorted from a lymph node. The chain's CDR3 is CASSLRDNSPLYF. Partial CDR3 DNA: TGTGCCAGCAGTCTCAGGGATAATTCGCCC.